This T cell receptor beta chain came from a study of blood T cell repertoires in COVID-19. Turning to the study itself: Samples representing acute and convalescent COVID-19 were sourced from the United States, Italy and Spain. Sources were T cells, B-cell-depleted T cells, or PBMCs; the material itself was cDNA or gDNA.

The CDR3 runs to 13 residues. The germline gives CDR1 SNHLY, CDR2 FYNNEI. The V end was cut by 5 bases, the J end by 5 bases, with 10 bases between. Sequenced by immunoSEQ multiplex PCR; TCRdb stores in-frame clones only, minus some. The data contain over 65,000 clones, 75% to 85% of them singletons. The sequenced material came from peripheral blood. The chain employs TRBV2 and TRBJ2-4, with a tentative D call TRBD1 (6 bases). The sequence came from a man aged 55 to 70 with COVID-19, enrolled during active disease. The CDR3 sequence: CASSWTAENIQYF. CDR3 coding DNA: TGTGCCAGCAGTTGGACAGCGGAAAACATTCAGTACTTC.